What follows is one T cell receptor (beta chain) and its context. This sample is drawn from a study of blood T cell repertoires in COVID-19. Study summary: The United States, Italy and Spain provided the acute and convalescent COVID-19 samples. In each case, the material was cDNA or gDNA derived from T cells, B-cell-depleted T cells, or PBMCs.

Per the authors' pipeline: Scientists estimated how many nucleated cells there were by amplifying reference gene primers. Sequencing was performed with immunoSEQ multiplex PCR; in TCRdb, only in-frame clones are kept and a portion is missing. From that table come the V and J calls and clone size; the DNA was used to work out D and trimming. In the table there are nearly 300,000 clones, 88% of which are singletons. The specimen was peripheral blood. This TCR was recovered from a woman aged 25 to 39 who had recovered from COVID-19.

The chain's CDR3 is CASSEKRRDIRSYGYTF. The CDR3 DNA sequence: TGCGCCAGCAGCGAAAAACGCCGGGACATTCGCTCCTATGGCTACACCTTC. The rearrangement links TRBV4-1 to TRBJ1-2, with D possibly being TRBD1 (6 bases). V was cut by 5 bases and J by 4 bases, with 23 bases left in between. Germline lookup yields CDR1 MGHRA and CDR2 YSYEKL. The CDR3 runs to 17 residues.